This TCR beta chain derives from a study of Graves' ophthalmopathy and Graves' hyperthyroidism. Findings and limits, study-wide: Sensitivity reached less than 71% and specificity around 72% when the model predicted ophthalmopathy progression.

Germline V gives CDR1 SGDLS, CDR2 YYNGEE. The CDR3 is 16 amino acids. V dropped 2 bases and J dropped 0; count of bases not matched to a gene: 4. The TCR beta CDR3 regions underwent amplification from RNA transcripts. A first-round RT-PCR used HTBI primers, followed by a second-round multiplex PCR. TCRdb used MiXCR to reprocess the multiplex PCR reads, holding one entry per CDR3 protein. Of about 1.1 million distinct CDR3 sequences listed, less than 45% are singletons. This clonotype turned up a few times. Antigen unknown. The sequence derives from an adult man with Graves' hyperthyroidism. The V and J genes are TRBV9 and TRBJ1-4, with 7 positions matching TRBD1. The sequenced sample was peripheral blood or thyroid tissue (not recorded which). CDR3 sequence: CASSVTGKPTNEKLFF. CDR3 coding DNA: TGTGCCAGCAGCGTGACAGGGAAACCAACTAATGAAAAACTGTTTTTT. Together with reference TRBV9 and TRBJ1-4, the CDR3 gives the full variable domain: DSGVTQTPKHLITATGQRVTLRCSPRSGDLSVYWYQQSLDQGLQFLIQYYNGEERAKGNILERFSAQQFPDLHSELNLSSLELGDSALYFCASSVTGKPTNEKLFFGSGTQLSVL.